A single sample gave rise to the 14 T cell receptor beta chains below, sequenced in a study of T cell responses to AZD1222 COVID-19 vaccine. Sequencing used immunoSEQ multiplex PCR; TCRdb keeps in-frame clones, though not all of them. Here the sample spans roughly 60,000 clones, 70% to 90% being singletons. The specimen was peripheral blood, collected on day 0 of AZD1222 vaccination. Every receptor here comes from an adult in good health.

V is TRBV7-9 and J is TRBJ2-5; TRBD2 matches at 11 bases. CDR3 size: 15 residues. The germline gives CDR1 SEHNR, CDR2 FQNEAQ (reference sequence). Unmatched junction bases numbered 2, after V lost 1 base and J lost 4 bases. CDR3 in amino acids: CASSLVGTSGETQYF. CDR3 bases: TGTGCCAGCAGCTTAGTAGGGACTAGCGGAGAGACCCAGTACTTC.

The gene calls are TRBV7-2 and TRBJ2-1; tentatively, D is TRBD2 (5 bases). V dropped 2 bases and J dropped 10 bases, with 12 bases sitting between them. The CDR3 has 13 amino acids. The germline V gene has CDR1 SGHTA and CDR2 FQGNSA. As DNA, the CDR3 is TGTGCCAGCAGCTTATCTCGGGAACAGGAGCAGTTCTTC. This gives the protein CASSLSREQEQFF.

J is TRBJ1-2 and V is TRBV6-8; D is undetermined. Germline-derived CDR1 and CDR2 are MNHGY and SAAAGT. CDR3 length equals 16 residues. The germline V and J ends were trimmed by 6 bases and 0 bases, with 17 bases remaining between them. CDR3 sequence: CASSPRADPTNYGYTF. The DNA of the CDR3 is TGTGCCAGCAGCCCCCGGGCAGATCCGACTAACTATGGCTACACCTTC.

The chain links TRBV27 to TRBJ1-3; TRBD1 might be the D (6 bases). This CDR3 spans 15 amino acids. V shed 8 bases and J shed 0 bases, with 14 bases lying between them. The germline CDR1 and CDR2 sequences are MNHEY and SMNVEV (reference sequence). DNA of the CDR3: TGTGCCAGCTCCTCCAGGGGAACCTCTGGAAACACCATATATTTT. Protein sequence: CASSSRGTSGNTIYF.

In regard to this clone: Additional DNA sequences in this sample encode the identical CDR3. The rearrangement uses TRBV2 and TRBJ2-3, with unresolved D. V was shortened by 4 bases and J by 2 bases, with 4 bases between the two germline ends. CDR1 and CDR2 from the germline V gene are SNHLY and FYNNEI. CDR3 length equals 12 residues. The CDR3 protein is CASSVITDTQYF. The CDR3 region has the DNA TGTGCCAGCAGTGTTATCACAGATACGCAGTATTTT.

The rearrangement uses TRBV9 and TRBJ1-5, with D maybe TRBD1 (5 bases). The CDR3 has 15 residues. Germline CDR1 and CDR2: SGDLS and YYNGEE. V was cut by 1 base and J by 1 base, with 9 bases left in between. CDR3 nucleotides: TGTGCCAGCAGCGTACACAGGACAAGCAATCAGCCCCAGCATTTT. Translation gives CASSVHRTSNQPQHF.

V gene TRBV5-1 combines with J gene TRBJ1-1; D is possibly TRBD1 (5 bases). V gave up 4 bases and J gave up 4 bases, with 17 bases separating them. The CDR3 length is 15 residues. Per the germline V gene, CDR1 is SGHRS and CDR2 is YFSETQ. The CDR3, as DNA: TGCGCCAGCAGCCCGGGGGAGGTTTTTCGCACTGAAGCTTTCTTT. Residues: CASSPGEVFRTEAFF.

The CDR3 is CASSPGQGGEKLFF. The CDR3 coding sequence is TGTGCCAGCAGCCCGGGACAGGGAGGAGAAAAACTGTTTTTT. V and J are TRBV5-4 and TRBJ1-4; TRBD1 matches at 9 bases. Germline-derived CDR1 and CDR2 are SGHNT and YYREEE (reference sequence). The junction had 6 bases not matched to a gene; V was cut back by 4 bases and J by 8 bases. This CDR3 comprises 14 residues.

About this clone: The same CDR3 also results from other DNA sequences found in this sample. The rearrangement links TRBV5-6 to TRBJ1-6; D unresolved. The CDR3 extends over 15 amino acids. Germline V gene data show CDR1 as SGHDT and CDR2 as YYEEEE. The V and J ends lost 0 bases and 0 bases respectively, with 4 bases between them. DNA of the CDR3: TGTGCCAGCAGCTTGGTTGGCTCCTATAATTCACCCCTCCACTTT. Translated, it gives CASSLVGSYNSPLHF.

This chain uses TRBV9 with TRBJ1-5, with TRBD1 as a possible D gene (5 bases). CDR3 size: 14 residues. Germline lookup yields CDR1 SGDLS and CDR2 YYNGEE. Trimming took off 0 bases at V and 2 bases at J, with 6 bases between the two ends. The CDR3 is CASSVEGGNQPQHF. In DNA form, the CDR3 reads TGTGCCAGCAGCGTAGAAGGGGGCAATCAGCCCCAGCATTTT.

The chain has TRBV6-5 and TRBJ1-4, with 7 bases that match TRBD1. V was clipped by 8 bases and J by 5 bases; unmatched bases: 2. The CDR3 consists of 12 residues. Germline CDR1 and CDR2: MNHEY and SVGAGI. The DNA of the CDR3 is TGTGCCAGCCGGGACAGAAATGAAAAACTGTTTTTT. It codes for CASRDRNEKLFF.

The chain combines TRBV14 with TRBJ1-6; D is ambiguous. Germline assignment: CDR1 SGHDN and CDR2 FVKESK. The V gene lost 1 base and the J gene lost 7 bases, with 8 bases spanning the gap. CDR3 size: 14 residues. CDR3 nucleotides: TGTGCCAGCAGCCAAGTATCACGAAATTCACCCCTCCACTTT. Protein: CASSQVSRNSPLHF. The whole variable domain, remainder taken from reference TRBV14 and TRBJ1-6, is EAGVTQFPSHSVIEKGQTVTLRCDPISGHDNLYWYRRVMGKEIKFLLHFVKESKQDESGMPNNRFLAERTGGTYSTLKVQPAELEDSGVYFCASSQVSRNSPLHFGNGTRLTVT.

V gene TRBV7-2 combines with J gene TRBJ1-6; 9 nucleotides align to TRBD1. Germline CDR1 reads SGHTA; CDR2 reads FQGNSA. The V gene end was trimmed by 5 bases and the J gene end by 10 bases; junction bases not matched to a gene: 9. The CDR3 length is 15 residues. The CDR3 DNA is TGTGCCAGCAGCCTAAGTCGGGGGACAGGGTCACCCCTCCACTTT. Translating it yields CASSLSRGTGSPLHF. Filled out from reference TRBV7-2 and TRBJ1-6, the complete variable domain reads GAGVSQSPSNKVTEKGKDVELRCDPISGHTALYWYRQSLGQGLEFLIYFQGNSAPDKSGLPSDRFSAERTGGSVSTLTIQRTQQEDSAVYLCASSLSRGTGSPLHFGNGTRLTVT.

The J gene is TRBJ1-1, the V gene TRBV5-1; D call uncertain. The germline gives CDR1 SGHRS, CDR2 YFSETQ. CDR3 length: 14 amino acids. The V and J ends lost 0 bases and 5 bases respectively, with 11 bases between them. CDR3 coding DNA: TGCGCCAGCAGCTTGGACCGGCCGGGGACTGAAGCTTTCTTT. The encoded protein is CASSLDRPGTEAFF. Full variable domain (missing parts from reference TRBV5-1 and TRBJ1-1): KAGVTQTPRYLIKTRGQQVTLSCSPISGHRSVSWYQQTPGQGLQFLFEYFSETQRNKGNFPGRFSGRQFSNSRSEMNVSTLELGDSALYLCASSLDRPGTEAFFGQGTRLTVV.